The 6 T cell receptor beta chains below were found in one sample sequenced in a study of molecular identifiers for immune sequencing clone quantification. TCRdb analysed the PCR reads with MiXCR anew, one entry per CDR3 protein. The sample lists 88,000 or so distinct CDR3 sequences, around a fifth occurring once. The specimen sequenced was naive CD8+ T cells from blood, with Jurkat cell RNA spiked in. As to subset: FACS-sorted CD8+CD4-CCR7+CD45RA+ naive T cells. Receptors were obtained from a human donor in good health. Some libraries in this study had Jurkat cell RNA spiked in.

This clonotype occurred a few times. The rearrangement links TRBV29-1 to TRBJ2-7; 8 bases match TRBD2. V gave up 2 bases and J gave up 4 bases; unmatched junction bases: 4. In germline, CDR1 is SQVTM, CDR2 ANQGSEA. The CDR3 loop spans 13 amino acids. The CDR3: CSVEPAGEYEQYF. The CDR3 region has the DNA TGCAGCGTTGAACCAGCGGGAGAGTACGAGCAGTACTTC.

Points on this clonotype: This may come from a read error, since a much larger clone is one base off. The V call is TRBV27, the J call TRBJ1-5, with D perhaps TRBD1 (5 bases). The V end was cut by 6 bases, the J end by 9 bases, with 15 bases between. Germline V CDR1 and CDR2: MNHEY, SMNVEV (reference sequence). This CDR3 region has 13 residues. CDR3 nucleotide sequence: TGTGCCAGCAGAAGGGACGTTGATCGGCCCCAGCATTTT. It yields the protein CASRRDVDRPQHF.

Points on this clonotype: This may be a read error: a much more frequent sequence differs by one nucleotide. The CDR3 spells CAWRGTGSEQYF. Here the CDR3 DNA reads TGTGCCTGGAGGGGGACAGGGAGCGAGCAGTACTTC. The chain combines TRBV30 with TRBJ2-7, with 9 bases lining up with TRBD1. CDR1 and CDR2 (germline): GTSNPN, SVGIG (reference sequence). The CDR3 contains 12 residues. Trimming at V came to 3 bases and at J to 6 bases, leaving 3 bases not matched to a gene.

About this clonotype itself: In this CDR3 the conserved last residue, phenylalanine or tryptophan, is missing, so a read error is likely. This chain uses TRBV7-6 with TRBJ2-3; tentatively, D is TRBD2 (6 bases). Looked up from germline, CDR1 is SGHVS and CDR2 is FNYEAQ. Deletions cut 5 bases from V and 6 bases from J, with 15 bases between. CDR3 size: 14 residues. The CDR3 DNA reads as TGTGCCAGCAGCCCCGAGACTAGAGTTGATACGCAGTATCTT. This sequence encodes CASSPETRVDTQYL.

This chain links TRBV12-5 with TRBJ2-7; 7 bases line up with TRBD2. Per the germline V gene, CDR1 is LGHNT and CDR2 is FRNRAP. This CDR3 has 15 amino acids. Trimming took 0 bases from V and 3 from J; bases not matched to a gene: 5. For the CDR3, the DNA is TGTGCTAGTGGTTTGGTATGGCGGGGGAACTACGAGCAGTACTTC. It translates to CASGLVWRGNYEQYF. Looking up the rest from reference TRBV12-5 and TRBJ2-7 gives the full variable domain: DARVTQTPRHKVTEMGQEVTMRCQPILGHNTVFWYRQTMMQGLELLAYFRNRAPLDDSGMPKDRFSAEMPDATLATLKIQPSEPRDSAVYFCASGLVWRGNYEQYFGPGTRLTVT.

In this sample, this clonotype turned up many times. This chain joins TRBV12-3 or TRBV12-4 and TRBJ2-3; D remains ambiguous. The CDR3 loop spans 15 amino acids. Deletions cut 0 bases from V and 3 bases from J, with 10 bases between. DNA of the CDR3: TGTGCCAGCAGTTTAGCTGAGGTGTTGACAGATACGCAGTATTTT. Translation gives CASSLAEVLTDTQYF.